Presented here are 21 T cell receptor beta chains from one specimen sequenced in a study of T cells in Graves' hyperthyroidism and ophthalmopathy. There were TCR beta CDR3 regions amplified from RNA transcripts. An initial round of RT-PCR targeting the TCR CDR3 relied on the HTBI primer set. From the multiplex PCR reads, TCRdb called clonotypes with MiXCR, one entry per CDR3 protein. The sample holds 500,000 or so distinct CDR3 sequences, 17% seen once. The sequencing sample was made of blood. The receptor source for this set is a young woman with Graves' ophthalmopathy.

The chain uses TRBV5-4 and TRBJ2-1; a possible D gene is TRBD2 (5 bases). The CDR3 is 12 amino acids. Germline CDR1 and CDR2: SGHNT and YYREEE (reference sequence). V gave up 4 bases and J gave up 9 bases, with 11 bases separating them. CDR3 DNA sequence: TGTGCCAGCAGCCGGACTCCCCGTGAGCAGTTCTTC. It codes for CASSRTPREQFF. The full variable domain, rest sourced from reference TRBV5-4 and TRBJ2-1, is ETGVTQSPTHLIKTRGQQVTLRCSSQSGHNTVSWYQQALGQGPQFIFQYYREEENGRGNFPPRFSGLQFPNYSSELNVNALELDDSALYLCASSRTPREQFFGPGTRLTVL.

This clonotype was seen repeatedly, ten times or more. The chain has TRBV6-1 and TRBJ1-1; D is undetermined. The CDR3 has 14 amino acids. CDR1 MNHNS and CDR2 SASEGT come from the germline V gene. Trimming took off 0 bases at V and 5 bases at J, with 10 bases between the two ends. The CDR3 region has the DNA TGTGCCAGCAGTGAAGCGATAAGGGTAACTGAAGCTTTCTTT. It is translated as CASSEAIRVTEAFF.

This clonotype was detected a few times. This rearrangement joins TRBV10-3 to TRBJ2-5; no definite D call. Trimming removed 8 bases from V and 5 bases from J, with 18 bases in between. Germline V gene sequence: CDR1 ENHRY, CDR2 SYGVKD. CDR3 length: 14 residues. The CDR3 protein is CAIFKGPPVETQYF. The DNA of the CDR3 is TGTGCCATCTTTAAGGGCCCGCCGGTTGAGACCCAGTACTTC.

The V call is TRBV12-3 or TRBV12-4, the J call TRBJ1-5; 8 bases agree with TRBD1. Trimming took 6 bases from V and 0 from J; bases not matched to a gene: 10. The CDR3 has 17 residues. The CDR3 loop is CASSRTGSLISNQPQHF. The CDR3 nucleotides are TGTGCCAGCAGCAGGACAGGGTCCCTTATTAGCAATCAGCCCCAGCATTTT.

Many counts were recorded for this clonotype. The V and J genes are TRBV7-3 and TRBJ2-3; D not certain. Deletions cut 1 base from V and 4 bases from J, with 12 bases between. The CDR3 is 15 residues long. CDR1 SGHTA and CDR2 FQGTGA come from the germline V gene. Written as DNA, the CDR3 is TGTGCCAGCAGCTTAAGCTTCTCTCGGGCAGATACGCAGTATTTT. Residues: CASSLSFSRADTQYF.

This clonotype has a count of ten or more. The J gene is TRBJ2-2, the V gene TRBV20-1; TRBD1 is a possible D gene (6 bases). This CDR3 has 13 residues. Between the trimmed V and J ends, which lost 6 bases and 1 base, there was a span of 9 bases. The V gene's germline CDR1 is DFQATT and CDR2 SNEGSKA (reference sequence). The CDR3 nucleotides are TGCAGTGCAGAGGGACAGAACACCGGGGAGCTGTTTTTT. Amino acids: CSAEGQNTGELFF.

This clonotype was counted many times. The rearrangement joins TRBV20-1 to TRBJ2-5; TRBD1 aligns across 8 bases. Germline V lookup: CDR1 DFQATT, CDR2 SNEGSKA (reference sequence). This CDR3 is built from 10 residues. Here the CDR3 reads CSLLRDRTYF. The DNA for the CDR3 is TGCAGCCTACTCCGGGACAGGACTTACTTC.

The V gene is TRBV6-2 or TRBV6-3, the J gene TRBJ2-1, with D maybe TRBD1 (6 bases). Trimming pared 6 bases from V and 8 bases from J, leaving 11 bases between. The CDR3 spans 12 residues. Germline lookup yields CDR1 MNHEY and CDR2 SVGEGT. CDR3 DNA sequence: TGTGCCAGCAGCCCTGAGGGGGATGAGCAGTTCTTC. It encodes CASSPEGDEQFF.

The chain recombines TRBV6-1 with TRBJ1-1; D not resolved. This CDR3 has 15 amino acids. V was pared by 5 bases and J by 1 base, with 14 bases between. Germline assignment: CDR1 MNHNS and CDR2 SASEGT. CDR3 sequence: CASSHAPRPNTEAFF. The CDR3 DNA sequence: TGTGCCAGCAGTCACGCGCCGAGGCCGAACACTGAAGCTTTCTTT.

The chain employs TRBV30 and TRBJ2-5; 10 nucleotides align to TRBD2. V was clipped by 3 bases and J by 3 bases; unmatched bases: 7. This CDR3 is built from 15 residues. Germline-derived CDR1 and CDR2 are GTSNPN and SVGIG (reference sequence). CDR3 amino acids: CAWRPGTSVEETQYF. The CDR3 nucleotides are TGTGCCTGGAGGCCCGGGACTAGCGTGGAAGAGACCCAGTACTTC. Using reference TRBV30 and TRBJ2-5 for the parts outside the CDR3, the full variable domain is SQTIHQWPATLVQPVGSPLSLECTVEGTSNPNLYWYRQAAGRGLQLLFYSVGIGQISSEVPQNLSASRPQDRQFILSSKKLLLSDSGFYLCAWRPGTSVEETQYFGPGTRLLVL.

This clonotype has ten or more counts. This sequence joins TRBV7-9 and TRBJ1-5; TRBD1 matches 7 bases. J gave up 3 bases and V 5 bases, and 7 bases lay outside the gene matches. Looked up from germline, CDR1 is SEHNR and CDR2 is FQNEAQ (reference sequence). CDR3 length equals 15 residues. The CDR3 loop is CASSPTGQLNQPQHF. The CDR3 nucleotides are TGTGCCAGCAGCCCAACGGGACAGCTCAATCAGCCCCAGCATTTT.

This clonotype was observed a few times. The rearrangement joins TRBV5-1 to TRBJ2-3; 13 nucleotides agree with TRBD2. V was pared by 3 bases and J by 0 bases, with 10 bases of the junction left unmatched. This CDR3 comprises 19 residues. CDR1 is SGHRS and CDR2 is YFSETQ in the germline V gene. The CDR3 is CASSSPTSGGGLSTDTQYF. The CDR3 DNA reads as TGCGCCAGCAGCTCCCCTACTAGCGGGGGGGGCCTGAGCACAGATACGCAGTATTTT.

This clonotype has at least ten counts. The CDR3, as DNA: TGCAGTGCTAGAGATGAGGAGGAGCAGTTCTTC. Amino acids: CSARDEEEQFF. V and J are TRBV20-1 and TRBJ2-1; D gene unclear. V lost 0 bases and J lost 10, with 7 bases in between. Germline CDR1 DFQATT, CDR2 SNEGSKA (reference sequence). CDR3 size: 11 residues.

The chain is built from TRBV28 and TRBJ1-5, with 8 bases aligning to TRBD1. The length of the CDR3 is 15 residues. The ends lost 6 bases at V and 5 bases at J; junction bases unmatched: 9. CDR1 and CDR2 (germline): MDHEN, SYDVKM. The CDR3 DNA sequence: TGTGCCAGCAGCGGCGACAGGGGAATAGATCAGCCCCAGCATTTT. Its translation is CASSGDRGIDQPQHF. Supplemented by reference TRBV28 and TRBJ1-5, the full variable domain reads DVKVTQSSRYLVKRTGEKVFLECVQDMDHENMFWYRQDPGLGLRLIYFSYDVKMKEKGDIPEGYSVSREKKERFSLILESASTNQTSMYLCASSGDRGIDQPQHFGDGTRLSIL.

With respect to this clonotype: A read error may account for a junction end that differs from germline. The chain carries TRBV7-2 and TRBJ1-1; 8 bases align to TRBD1. This CDR3 spans 13 amino acids. Germline CDR1 and CDR2: SGHTA and FQGNSA. This CDR3 reads CASSLDRGTVAFF. CDR3 nucleotide sequence: TGTGCCAGCAGCCTAGACAGGGGCACTGTAGCTTTCTTT.

This clonotype was counted ten times or more. V and J are TRBV6-1 and TRBJ1-6; TRBD1 aligns across 7 bases. The germline gives CDR1 MNHNS, CDR2 SASEGT. The CDR3 runs to 11 residues. The J segment lost 16 bases and the V segment lost 6 bases, leaving 6 bases of the junction unmatched. The CDR3 coding sequence is TGTGCCAGCAGCCCAGGACAGGTTCTCCACTTT. Its translation: CASSPGQVLHF.

This clonotype was observed many times. V gene TRBV27 combines with J gene TRBJ2-7, with 7 positions matching TRBD1. Germline trimming cut 6 bases from V and 5 bases from J; bases unmatched to any gene: 4. This CDR3 has 12 amino acids. Germline V gives CDR1 MNHEY, CDR2 SMNVEV (reference sequence). The CDR3 sequence: CASRQTGNEQYF. In DNA, the CDR3 is TGTGCCAGCAGACAGACAGGGAACGAGCAGTACTTC.

CDR3 residues: CASSRVLGGGTKNIQYF. CDR3 in DNA: TGTGCCAGCTCCCGGGTTTTAGGCGGGGGCACCAAAAACATTCAGTACTTC. The chain couples TRBV18 to TRBJ2-4, with a tentative D call TRBD2 (7 bases). CDR3 length: 17 residues. With 6 bases removed from V and 2 bases from J, the gap between germline ends came to 20 bases. Germline values: CDR1 KGHSH, CDR2 LQKENI.

The table lists this clonotype with a few counts. The chain uses TRBV27 and TRBJ2-7, with D unresolved. Between the trimmed V and J ends, which lost 0 bases and 7 bases, there was a span of 13 bases. Per the germline V gene, CDR1 is MNHEY and CDR2 is SMNVEV (reference sequence). CDR3 length: 14 amino acids. The CDR3 nucleotides are TGTGCCAGCAGTTTATCAAGGGTGGGTTATGAGCAGTACTTC. Translated, it gives CASSLSRVGYEQYF.

There are many counts of this clonotype. This sequence joins TRBV2 and TRBJ2-3; 12 nucleotides line up with TRBD2. V gave up 8 bases and J gave up 2 bases; unmatched junction bases: 14. The germline V gene has CDR1 SNHLY and CDR2 FYNNEI. The CDR3 covers 18 residues. CDR3 DNA: TGTGCCAGCCCAATGACTAGCGGGAGAAGCGCTGACACAGATACGCAGTATTTT. Translated, it gives CASPMTSGRSADTDTQYF.

CDR3 sequence reads: CASIKSGATAFF. The CDR3 DNA reads TGTGCCAGCATTAAATCAGGGGCTACGGCTTTCTTT. The V gene is TRBV28, the J gene TRBJ1-1; D possibly corresponds to TRBD1 (6 bases). Trimming cost V 7 bases and J 11 bases, with 17 bases left between them. The CDR3 spans 12 residues. Germline V gene sequence: CDR1 MDHEN, CDR2 SYDVKM.